This T cell receptor beta chain was sequenced in a study of regulatory T cells in long-lasting Graves disease. Study context: Freshly diagnosed Graves' patients had used antithyroid drugs for under 3 months. General study results and limits: Persistent-disease Graves' patients showed less TCR diversity than new cases.

Time point described: newly diagnosed GD, antithyroid drugs for less than 3 months. The TCR library was made from RNA extracted from PBMCs. For this clonotype: Its target is unknown.

This CDR3 is built from 16 residues. Germline CDR1 is SEHNR and CDR2 is FQNEAQ (reference sequence). Trimming took 3 bases from V and 1 from J; bases not matched to a gene: 6. In building TCR beta libraries, iRepertoire HTBI primers were used together with Arm-PCR of CDR3 regions. TCRdb called the multiplex PCR reads again in MiXCR, with one record for every CDR3 protein. The table shows 400,000 to 500,000 distinct CDR3 sequences, with approximately 15% occurring only once. The data were also submitted as part of a second study, on T cells in Graves' hyperthyroidism and ophthalmopathy. That report adds: Ophthalmopathy stood apart from stable hyperthyroidism in a 13 V-J model.

The sample consisted of peripheral blood mononuclear cells (PBMCs), taken at new diagnosis, from a patient treated with antithyroid drugs. This rearrangement joins TRBV7-9 to TRBJ2-1, with 7 bases matching TRBD2. The sequence derives from a woman in her 30s with Graves disease. The CDR3 DNA sequence: TGTGCCAGCAGCTTTAGCGGGTCCAAGTCCTACAATGAGCAGTTCTTC. Protein product: CASSFSGSKSYNEQFF.